The 8 T cell receptor beta chains reported below all come from one sample, sequenced in a study of blood T cells in healthy people across ages. PCR was performed a second time for roughly 7 to 12 cycles using a sample-barcoded 5' primer and a J-beta primer mix. TCRdb itself ran the 5' RACE reads through MiXCR, one entry per CDR3 protein. This table has over a million distinct CDR3 sequences, less than 25% appearing once. These sequences were also reported in another study, on T cells of mothers and their children.

The sample consisted of blood. These receptors originate from a girl aged 2 to 9 in good health.

The V call is TRBV19, the J call TRBJ1-2, with D uncertain. The V end lost 9 bases, the J end lost 4 bases, and 9 bases lay between the germline ends. The CDR3 consists of 11 residues. CDR1 and CDR2 (germline): LNHDA, SQIVND (reference sequence). The CDR3 nucleotides read TGTGCCAGCCAGGCTTCCTATGGCTACACCTTC. It encodes CASQASYGYTF. Full variable domain (remainder filled in from reference TRBV19 and TRBJ1-2): DGGITQSPKYLFRKEGQNVTLSCEQNLNHDAMYWYRQDPGQGLRLIYYSQIVNDFQKGDIAEGYSVSREKKESFPLTVTSAQKNPTAFYLCASQASYGYTFGSGTRLTVV.

The chain recombines TRBV7-9 with TRBJ2-3, with D uncertain. V gave up 5 bases and J gave up 4 bases, with 13 bases separating them. Germline assignment: CDR1 SEHNR and CDR2 FQNEAQ (reference sequence). The CDR3 is made up of 14 amino acids. CDR3 sequence (DNA): TGTGCCAGCAGCCCAACGAACTTGGCAGATACGCAGTATTTT. Its protein product is CASSPTNLADTQYF.

V gene TRBV6-1 combines with J gene TRBJ1-1; D remains ambiguous. Trimming took 1 base from V and 1 from J, leaving 7 bases between them. CDR3 length: 14 amino acids. Germline assignment: CDR1 MNHNS and CDR2 SASEGT. CDR3 protein: CASSEVGKNTEAFF. DNA for the CDR3: TGTGCCAGCAGTGAAGTAGGGAAGAACACTGAAGCTTTCTTT.

This clonotype has more than one count but fewer than ten. Sequence at one end of the junction differs from germline and may be a read error. The J gene is TRBJ2-4, the V gene TRBV7-9; the D gene could be TRBD1 or TRBD2 (6 bases each). The CDR3 spans 11 residues. Germline V gives CDR1 SEHNR, CDR2 FQNEAQ (reference sequence). The CDR3: CASSQGGPLFF. The CDR3 DNA is TGTGCCAGCAGCCAAGGGGGGCCCCTATTCTTC.

This clonotype has more than one count but fewer than ten. V is TRBV28 and J is TRBJ2-3; 9 bases align to TRBD1. The CDR3 spans 14 residues. J gave up 5 bases and V 9 bases, and 9 bases lay outside the gene matches. Germline CDR1 and CDR2: MDHEN and SYDVKM. CDR3 loop: CASNRGLWLDTQYF. DNA for the CDR3: TGTGCCAGTAACAGGGGGCTTTGGTTAGATACGCAGTATTTT.

CDR3 protein: CASSLGTEGNTIYF. The CDR3, as DNA: TGTGCCAGCAGCCTCGGGACAGAAGGAAACACCATATATTTT. The chain has TRBV7-9 and TRBJ1-3, with TRBD1 matching 7 bases. The CDR3 is 14 residues long. V lost 5 bases and J lost 4; bases outside the gene matches: 5. Per germline, CDR1 SEHNR and CDR2 FQNEAQ (reference sequence).

The V and J genes are TRBV20-1 and TRBJ2-5; TRBD2 might be the D (5 bases). Germline lookup yields CDR1 DFQATT and CDR2 SNEGSKA (reference sequence). Trimming took 0 bases from V and 4 from J, leaving 18 bases between them. This CDR3 has 16 residues. The chain's CDR3 is CSARDPGNGDGETQYF. The CDR3 DNA sequence: TGCAGTGCTAGAGACCCGGGGAATGGAGACGGAGAGACCCAGTACTTC.

This clonotype was seen just once. The chain recombines TRBV19 with TRBJ1-2; D not certain. The germline V and J ends were trimmed by 3 bases and 4 bases, with 15 bases remaining between them. The CDR3 contains 15 residues. Germline-derived CDR1 and CDR2 are LNHDA and SQIVND (reference sequence). The DNA for the CDR3 is TGTGCCAGTAGTATTAGCGGGGTCTTCGGCTATGGCTACACCTTC. It encodes CASSISGVFGYGYTF. Combining the CDR3 with reference TRBV19 and TRBJ1-2 gives the whole variable domain DGGITQSPKYLFRKEGQNVTLSCEQNLNHDAMYWYRQDPGQGLRLIYYSQIVNDFQKGDIAEGYSVSREKKESFPLTVTSAQKNPTAFYLCASSISGVFGYGYTFGSGTRLTVV.